This T cell receptor beta chain appears in the sequencing data of a study of shared clonotypes between healthy human individuals. Data came from immunoSEQ multiplex PCR; TCRdb stores just in-frame clones and leaves some out. The sample carries about 2 million clones, around 95% recorded once. The investigators split CD4+ cells into a CD45RA+ naive subset and a CD45RA-negative memory subset. About this clone: The same CDR3 can be traced to other DNA sequences in this sample.

The germline V and J ends were trimmed by 6 bases and 1 base, with 6 bases remaining between them. The CDR3 is 11 residues long. Germline V gene lookup returns CDR1 DFQATT and CDR2 SNEGSKA (reference sequence). The sample comprised naive CD4+ T cells sorted from blood. Subset noted: CD45RA+ positively selected. This chain links TRBV20-1 with TRBJ1-1, with D uncertain. This receptor was identified in a man aged 18 to 30 in good health. The chain's CDR3 is CSARGNTEAFF. As DNA, the CDR3 is TGCAGTGCCCGCGGGAACACTGAAGCTTTCTTT.